This T cell receptor (beta chain) was recorded in a study of T cells in Graves' hyperthyroidism and ophthalmopathy. Calling Graves' hyperthyroidism stable meant ophthalmopathy did not progress within 18 months. Clinical symptoms, serum thyroxine, TRAb, thyroid ultrasound and orbital computed tomography informed diagnoses. This clonotype was counted between two and nine times. The CDR3 runs to 15 residues. V lost 4 bases, J lost 0 bases, and 10 bases lay in between. CDR1 and CDR2 from the germline V gene are SEHNR and FQNEAQ (reference sequence). Amplified regions were TCR beta CDR3 sequences from RNA transcripts. The HTBI primer set served for first-round RT-PCR of the TCR CDR3. TCRdb independently ran MiXCR on the multiplex PCR reads; one entry per CDR3 protein. The sample records hundreds of thousands of distinct CDR3 sequences, about two fifths being singletons.

Sequenced sample: blood. This clonotype was sampled from a young man with Graves' hyperthyroidism. The chain recombines TRBV7-9 with TRBJ1-5; D unclear. The CDR3 DNA is TGTGCCAGCAGCTCCACCCGGTATAGCAATCAGCCCCAGCATTTT. The encoded protein is CASSSTRYSNQPQHF.